One sample yielded the 16 T cell receptor beta chains listed below, sequenced in a study of OX40 agonist ivuxolimab in advanced cancers. Assay used: immunoSEQ multiplex PCR; TCRdb lists only in-frame clones, some missing. The profile shows about 91,000 clones, approximately 81% of them singletons. Material: CD4+ or CD8+ T cells sorted from blood, obtained in a trial of the OX40 agonist ivuxolimab. These receptors originate from an adult with an advanced solid tumor such as melanoma, head and neck, liver or kidney cancer.

The J gene is TRBJ1-1, the V gene TRBV11-2; the match to TRBD1 covers 8 bases. Losses at the gene ends were 5 bases for V and 3 bases for J; bases not matched to a gene: 14. CDR3 size: 17 residues. Germline V gene lookup returns CDR1 SGHAT and CDR2 FQNNGV. CDR3 nucleotides: TGTGCCAGCAGCCTCATGACCCGGACAGGGCCGTACACTGAAGCTTTCTTT. Translated: CASSLMTRTGPYTEAFF.

The chain carries TRBV7-2 and TRBJ1-1, with D possibly TRBD1 on 5 matching bases. The V gene's germline CDR1 is SGHTA and CDR2 FQGNSA. The CDR3 totals 13 residues. V was pared by 4 bases and J by 1 base, with 7 bases between. The chain's CDR3 is CASSSGWNTEAFF. CDR3 DNA sequence: TGTGCCAGCAGCTCAGGGTGGAACACTGAAGCTTTCTTT.

V usage is TRBV2 and J usage is TRBJ2-1; TRBD2 matches at 15 bases. Trimming cost V 6 bases and J 9 bases; bases outside gene matches: 6. CDR1 is SNHLY, CDR2 FYNNEI, per germline. The CDR3 totals 15 residues. The CDR3 here is CASRQSGLAGGEQFF. As DNA, the CDR3 is TGTGCCAGCAGACAATCGGGACTAGCGGGGGGTGAGCAGTTCTTC. Filled out from reference TRBV2 and TRBJ2-1, the complete variable domain reads EPEVTQTPSHQVTQMGQEVILRCVPISNHLYFYWYRQILGQKVEFLVSFYNNEISEKSEIFDDQFSVERPDGSNFTLKIRSTKLEDSAMYFCASRQSGLAGGEQFFGPGTRLTVL.

The chain combines TRBV12-5 with TRBJ1-6; TRBD1 matches at 11 bases. The V gene end was trimmed by 3 bases and the J gene end by 5 bases; junction bases not matched to a gene: 15. This CDR3 has 20 residues. Germline CDR1 is LGHNT and CDR2 is FRNRAP. CDR3 sequence: CASGFRDRGSHIGNNSPLHF. DNA for the CDR3: TGTGCTAGTGGTTTCCGGGACAGGGGGTCGCATATCGGGAATAATTCACCCCTCCACTTT.

CDR3 region: CASSLEPGVGGYTF. The DNA of the CDR3 is TGTGCCAGCAGCTTAGAACCGGGAGTCGGGGGCTACACCTTC. This chain uses TRBV11-2 with TRBJ1-2, with no clear D. The germline gives CDR1 SGHAT, CDR2 FQNNGV. The V end lost 0 bases, the J end lost 8 bases, and 13 bases lay between the germline ends. There are 14 residues in the CDR3.

The V gene is TRBV9, the J gene TRBJ2-1, with 8 nucleotides matching TRBD2. CDR3 size: 15 residues. The J segment lost 2 bases and the V segment lost 2 bases, leaving 3 bases of the junction unmatched. Germline-derived CDR1 and CDR2 are SGDLS and YYNGEE. The CDR3 protein is CASSVTGGAYNEQFF. CDR3 nucleotide sequence: TGTGCCAGCAGCGTCACCGGGGGGGCCTACAATGAGCAGTTCTTC.

This clone was seen just once. The J gene is TRBJ2-5, the V gene TRBV27; weak D call: TRBD2 (5 bases). The length of the CDR3 is 16 residues. Germline CDR1 and CDR2: MNHEY and SMNVEV (reference sequence). Trimming cost V 2 bases and J 2 bases, with 15 bases left between them. The CDR3 bases are TGTGCCAGCAGTTTAGGGTCGATCGGGGAGCAAGAGACCCAGTACTTC. Protein: CASSLGSIGEQETQYF.

The chain recombines TRBV19 with TRBJ1-1; D possibly corresponds to TRBD1 (5 bases). The ends were cut back, 3 bases at V and 3 bases at J, with 11 bases in the middle. The CDR3 extends over 14 amino acids. CDR1 is LNHDA and CDR2 is SQIVND in the germline V gene (reference sequence). The chain's CDR3 is CASSMVLGDTEAFF. Here the CDR3 DNA reads TGTGCCAGTAGTATGGTTTTAGGGGACACTGAAGCTTTCTTT. Using reference TRBV19 and TRBJ1-1 for the parts outside the CDR3, the full variable domain is DGGITQSPKYLFRKEGQNVTLSCEQNLNHDAMYWYRQDPGQGLRLIYYSQIVNDFQKGDIAEGYSVSREKKESFPLTVTSAQKNPTAFYLCASSMVLGDTEAFFGQGTRLTVV.

The sample holds a few counts of this clone. The chain joins TRBV7-2 to TRBJ2-1; 7 nucleotides match TRBD1. Germline V gives CDR1 SGHTA, CDR2 FQGNSA. This CDR3 spans 15 amino acids. With V trimmed by 1 base and J by 4 bases, 4 bases remained unmatched. The CDR3 here is CASSLGGQRYNEQFF. The CDR3 DNA sequence: TGTGCCAGCAGCTTAGGGGGACAGAGGTACAATGAGCAGTTCTTC.

This chain joins TRBV5-5 and TRBJ2-7, with 9 nucleotides matching TRBD1. CDR3 size: 15 residues. V shed 0 bases, J shed 3 bases, and the junction held 4 bases outside the gene matches. The germline V gene has CDR1 SGHKS and CDR2 YYEKEE (reference sequence). CDR3 residues: CASSLGVGQGYEQYF. The CDR3 region has the DNA TGTGCCAGCAGCTTGGGTGTGGGACAGGGCTACGAGCAGTACTTC. Full variable domain (remainder filled in from reference TRBV5-5 and TRBJ2-7): DAGVTQSPTHLIKTRGQQVTLRCSPISGHKSVSWYQQVLGQGPQFIFQYYEKEERGRGNFPDRFSARQFPNYSSELNVNALLLGDSALYLCASSLGVGQGYEQYFGPGTRLTVT.

On this clone itself: Other DNA sequences of this sample code for an identical CDR3. The chain employs TRBV11-3 and TRBJ2-3; perhaps TRBD2 as D (6 bases). Deletions cut 6 bases from V and 2 bases from J, with 12 bases between. Looked up from germline, CDR1 is SGHNT and CDR2 is YENEEA. The CDR3 totals 14 residues. The CDR3 DNA reads as TGTGCCAGCAGTTTGACTAGTTCCACAGATACGCAGTATTTT. Its protein product is CASSLTSSTDTQYF. Drawing the rest from reference TRBV11-3 and TRBJ2-3, the complete variable domain is EAGVVQSPRYKIIEKKQPVAFWCNPISGHNTLYWYLQNLGQGPELLIRYENEEAVDDSQLPKDRFSAERLKGVDSTLKIQPAELGDSAVYLCASSLTSSTDTQYFGPGTRLTVL.

The V and J genes are TRBV27 and TRBJ1-6; no firm D call. The V end was cut by 7 bases, the J end by 0 bases, with 4 bases between. The CDR3 runs to 13 residues. Germline V CDR1 and CDR2: MNHEY, SMNVEV (reference sequence). CDR3 sequence (DNA): TGTGCCAGCAAGAGCTCCTATAATTCACCCCTCCACTTT. Encoded protein: CASKSSYNSPLHF.

V and J are TRBV9 and TRBJ2-7; no reliable D call. The CDR3 is 10 amino acids. Germline CDR1 and CDR2: SGDLS and YYNGEE. The V end was cut by 3 bases, the J end by 7 bases, with 5 bases between. The CDR3 DNA is TGTGCCAGCAGCGGTGGGGAGCAGTACGTC. Its translation: CASSGGEQYV.

The chain couples TRBV4-3 to TRBJ2-2, with D uncertain. The V end was cut by 0 bases, the J end by 10 bases, with 12 bases between. CDR1 LGHNA and CDR2 YSLEER come from the germline V gene. This CDR3 region has 14 residues. CDR3 region: CASSQDPNPLELFF. CDR3 DNA sequence: TGCGCCAGCAGCCAAGATCCTAACCCTCTGGAGCTGTTTTTT.

The rearrangement links TRBV11-2 to TRBJ2-2; TRBD2 is a possible D gene (6 bases). The V gene's germline CDR1 is SGHAT and CDR2 FQNNGV. The CDR3 covers 15 residues. V was shortened by 8 bases and J by 2 bases, with 15 bases between the two germline ends. CDR3 sequence: CASGPGTLNTGELFF. The DNA for the CDR3 is TGTGCCAGCGGCCCCGGGACTCTCAACACCGGGGAGCTGTTTTTT.

Notes on this clone: Additional DNA sequences in this sample encode the identical CDR3. The V gene is TRBV27, the J gene TRBJ2-1; 9 bases align to TRBD1. V gave up 3 bases and J gave up 4 bases; unmatched junction bases: 4. The CDR3 is 15 amino acids. Per germline, CDR1 MNHEY and CDR2 SMNVEV (reference sequence). CDR3 region: CASSFSDRGYNEQFF. CDR3 in DNA: TGTGCCAGCAGTTTCTCGGACAGGGGATACAATGAGCAGTTCTTC.